This entry lists 5 T cell receptor beta chains sequenced from one sample in a study of shared clonotypes between healthy human individuals. The protocol was immunoSEQ multiplex PCR, while the TCRdb copy is restricted to in-frame clones and leaves out a portion. Of over a million clones in the sample, about 96% are singletons; the top ten hold 1.2%. Material for sequencing was naive CD4+ T cells sorted from blood. Subset noted: CD45RA+ positively selected. The receptors were sampled from a man between 25 and 39 years old in good health.

J is TRBJ2-2 and V is TRBV28; 16 nucleotides match TRBD2. V lost 8 bases, J lost 0 bases, and 9 bases stayed unmatched. Germline V CDR1 and CDR2: MDHEN, SYDVKM. This CDR3 has 19 residues. The DNA of the CDR3 is TGTGCCAGCCTACAACCGGGACTAGCGGGAGGGACGAACACCGGGGAGCTGTTTTTT. Its protein product is CASLQPGLAGGTNTGELFF.

With regard to this clone: The same CDR3 can be traced to other DNA sequences in this sample. This chain uses TRBV28 with TRBJ2-7; 13 bases are a match to TRBD2. The germline V gene encodes CDR1 MDHEN and CDR2 SYDVKM. Losses at the gene ends were 2 bases for V and 2 bases for J; bases not matched to a gene: 0. There are 15 residues in the CDR3. The CDR3 region has the DNA TGTGCCAGCAGTTTAGGACTAGCGGGAGCCTACGAGCAGTACTTC. Translated: CASSLGLAGAYEQYF. The complete variable domain, with remaining parts taken from reference TRBV28 and TRBJ2-7, reads DVKVTQSSRYLVKRTGEKVFLECVQDMDHENMFWYRQDPGLGLRLIYFSYDVKMKEKGDIPEGYSVSREKKERFSLILESASTNQTSMYLCASSLGLAGAYEQYFGPGTRLTVT.

The rearrangement links TRBV11-2 to TRBJ2-5; 9 nucleotides agree with TRBD2. The DNA end is a closer match to TRBJ2-7, so the J assignment may be wrong. Germline V lookup: CDR1 SGHAT, CDR2 FQNNGV. This CDR3 is built from 16 residues. In DNA form, the CDR3 reads TGTGCCAGCAGCTTACCGTCGGCTAGCGGGACCTCCGAGCAGTACTTC. Its translation is CASSLPSASGTSEQYF.

The chain combines TRBV6-6 with TRBJ1-2; D remains unclear. The CDR3 is made up of 14 amino acids. V lost 1 base, J lost 4 bases, and 10 bases lay in between. The germline V gene has CDR1 MNHNY and CDR2 SVGAGI (reference sequence). The CDR3 DNA reads as TGTGCCAGCAGTTACTTGGGCCGAACCTATGGCTACACCTTC. Amino acid sequence: CASSYLGRTYGYTF.

The chain links TRBV28 to TRBJ2-7, with 7 nucleotides matching TRBD1. CDR1 MDHEN and CDR2 SYDVKM come from the germline V gene. The CDR3 totals 14 residues. Germline trimming cut 6 bases from V and 4 bases from J; bases unmatched to any gene: 9. CDR3 sequence (DNA): TGTGCCAGCAGACCTATGGACAGGACTTACGAGCAGTACTTC. Encoded protein: CASRPMDRTYEQYF.